This T cell receptor (beta chain) was found in a study of blood T cell repertoires in COVID-19. Study background: The study drew acute and convalescent COVID-19 samples from the United States, Italy and Spain. T cells, B-cell-depleted T cells, or PBMCs provided the cDNA or gDNA that served as material.

A single count supports this clone. This likely comes from a read error, as the CDR3 has no conserved phenylalanine or tryptophan at its end. This CDR3 has 15 amino acids. In germline, CDR1 is SGHTA, CDR2 FQGTGA. The junction had 7 bases not matched to a gene; V was cut back by 3 bases and J by 4 bases. How the authors handled the data: Amplification of reference gene primers provided the estimated nucleated cell counts. Generated by immunoSEQ multiplex PCR, the TCRdb table keeps only in-frame clones and is missing some. V, J and clone size reflect that table, while D and trimming were determined from the DNA. The sample shows fewer than 200,000 clones, 70% to 90% of them seen only once.

This TCR derives from a man aged 35 to 55 with acute or convalescent COVID-19. The chain couples TRBV7-3 to TRBJ1-1, with 8 positions matching TRBD1. Material for sequencing was peripheral blood. CDR3 in DNA: TGTGCCAGCAGCTTCGTCTGGCAGGGGGCCACTGAAGCTTTCCTT. Protein: CASSFVWQGATEAFL.